This TCR beta chain emerged from a study of blood T cell repertoires in COVID-19. Original methodology: Nucleated cell number was recorded as an estimate derived from reference gene primer amplification. Sequenced by immunoSEQ multiplex PCR; TCRdb stores in-frame clones only, minus some. That table is the source of V, J and clone size, and D and trimming were worked out from the DNA. The sample has about 54,000 clones, roughly nine tenths seen once. The CDR3 length is 18 residues. Germline loops: CDR1 MGHRA, CDR2 YSYEKL. V lost 1 base and J lost 3, with 19 bases in between. The chain combines TRBV4-1 with TRBJ2-1; D is possibly TRBD1 (6 bases). Sequences were obtained from peripheral blood. This TCR derives from a woman between 35 and 50 years old with active COVID-19. Here the CDR3 reads CASSQVDAGIRGYNEQFF. CDR3 DNA sequence: TGCGCCAGCAGCCAAGTAGACGCCGGGATCAGGGGCTACAATGAGCAGTTCTTC.